Shown below are 32 T cell receptor beta chains from a single sample sequenced in a study of blood T cell repertoires in COVID-19. Clones were sequenced by immunoSEQ multiplex PCR, and TCRdb holds only the in-frame ones, with some missing. The sample consists of 200,000 to 250,000 clones, 70% to 90% of them appearing once. Sequences were obtained from PBMCs or T cells enriched from blood (not recorded which). The origin of the receptors is a man aged 25-40 years with acute COVID-19.

This clone was observed a few times. The rearrangement uses TRBV6-5 and TRBJ1-1; D ambiguous. Germline CDR1 reads MNHEY; CDR2 reads SVGAGI. CDR3 size: 11 residues. V lost 8 bases and J 10 bases, leaving 14 bases between the germline ends. The DNA for the CDR3 is TGTGCCAGCGAATTAGGGCGGGGAGCTTTCTTT. As protein: CASELGRGAFF.

The chain uses TRBV25-1 and TRBJ2-7; 7 bases line up with TRBD1. Looked up from germline, CDR1 is MGHDK and CDR2 is SYGVNS. The CDR3 runs 14 residues. The J segment lost 6 bases and the V segment lost 4 bases, leaving 9 bases of the junction unmatched. The CDR3 nucleotides are TGTGCCAGCAGTGCACAGGGGTCGAGGGGCGAGCAGTACTTC. This gives the protein CASSAQGSRGEQYF.

This clone was observed a few times. The rearrangement uses TRBV4-1 and TRBJ1-3; maybe TRBD1 (6 bases). V was shortened by 4 bases and J by 3 bases, with 13 bases between the two germline ends. Per germline, CDR1 MGHRA and CDR2 YSYEKL. The CDR3 spans 15 residues. This chain's CDR3 is CASSLTDRNGNTIYF. The CDR3 DNA sequence: TGCGCCAGCAGCCTGACGGACAGAAATGGAAACACCATATATTTT.

The genes are TRBV15 and TRBJ1-2; 7 bases align to TRBD1. Trimming at V came to 3 bases and at J to 7 bases, leaving 14 bases not matched to a gene. Germline V gives CDR1 LNHNV, CDR2 YYDKDF (reference sequence). This CDR3 region has 16 residues. The DNA of the CDR3 is TGTGCCACCAGCAGTCTAGCGCAGGGGGTGGTTGGTGGCTACACCTTC. This codes for CATSSLAQGVVGGYTF.

The gene calls are TRBV3-1 (or the pseudogene TRBV3-2) and TRBJ1-2; D possibly corresponds to TRBD1 (6 bases). Germline assignment: CDR1 LGHDT and CDR2 YNNKEL (reference sequence). Trimming pared 1 base from V and 8 bases from J, leaving 8 bases between. The CDR3 consists of 12 residues. The CDR3 DNA reads TGTGCCAGCAGCCAAGGAGGGGGAGGCTACACCTTC. Protein: CASSQGGGGYTF.

This clone was counted once. The rearrangement links TRBV10-3 to TRBJ1-2, with TRBD1 matching 10 bases. The V segment lost 10 bases and the J segment 2 bases; nucleotides outside the gene matches: 7. Germline values: CDR1 ENHRY, CDR2 SYGVKD. This CDR3 is 14 amino acids long. This CDR3 is CATAPGQGNYGYTF. The CDR3 DNA reads as TGTGCCACCGCTCCGGGACAGGGGAACTATGGCTACACCTTC.

The chain couples TRBV28 to TRBJ2-7; a possible D gene is TRBD2 (5 bases). Germline V gene sequence: CDR1 MDHEN, CDR2 SYDVKM. The length of the CDR3 is 12 residues. V was trimmed by 5 bases and J by 2 bases, leaving 7 bases between them. The CDR3 sequence is CASSVRAYEQYF. For the CDR3, the DNA is TGTGCCAGCAGTGTGCGGGCCTACGAGCAGTACTTC.

The V call is TRBV12-3 or TRBV12-4, the J call TRBJ1-5; a weak D match, TRBD1 (6 bases). CDR3 length equals 13 residues. The V end was cut by 6 bases, the J end by 6 bases, with 12 bases between. DNA of the CDR3: TGTGCCAGCAGACTACAGGGTATTCAGCCCCAGCATTTT. Its translation: CASRLQGIQPQHF.

The chain links TRBV11-2 to TRBJ2-5, with TRBD1 matching over 7 bases. Germline V gene sequence: CDR1 SGHAT, CDR2 FQNNGV. This CDR3 has 15 residues. V shed 1 base, J shed 4 bases, and the junction held 6 bases outside the gene matches. This CDR3 reads CASSLGTGYLETQYF. In DNA form, the CDR3 reads TGTGCCAGCAGCTTAGGGACAGGATATCTAGAGACCCAGTACTTC.

V gene TRBV9 combines with J gene TRBJ1-1; D not resolved. CDR1 and CDR2 from the germline V gene are SGDLS and YYNGEE. Trimming shortened V by 0 bases and J by 6 bases, and 9 bases separated the two germline ends. The CDR3 contains 13 residues. The CDR3 loop reads CASSVGIEAEAFF. The CDR3 bases are TGTGCCAGCAGCGTAGGAATCGAGGCTGAAGCTTTCTTT. The variable domain in full, completed from reference TRBV9 and TRBJ1-1, reads DSGVTQTPKHLITATGQRVTLRCSPRSGDLSVYWYQQSLDQGLQFLIQYYNGEERAKGNILERFSAQQFPDLHSELNLSSLELGDSALYFCASSVGIEAEAFFGQGTRLTVV.

Concerning this clone itself: The same CDR3 also results from other DNA sequences found in this sample. The rearrangement uses TRBV5-1 and TRBJ1-6; 8 nucleotides align to TRBD1. Germline V lookup: CDR1 SGHRS, CDR2 YFSETQ. V was pared by 0 bases and J by 13 bases, with 9 bases of the junction left unmatched. This CDR3 is 15 amino acids long. CDR3 DNA: TGCGCCAGCAGCTTGGAGGGGACAGGTGGTTCTCCCCTCCACTTT. Its protein is CASSLEGTGGSPLHF.

As regards this clone: The sample carries other DNA sequences with the same CDR3. This rearrangement joins TRBV11-2 to TRBJ2-3; 9 bases are a match to TRBD2. Germline V gene data show CDR1 as SGHAT and CDR2 as FQNNGV. V lost 2 bases to trimming and J lost 6 bases; unmatched junction nucleotides: 3. The CDR3 consists of 14 residues. CDR3 sequence (DNA): TGTGCCAGCAGCTTAAGCGGGGGGCCGGATACGCAGTATTTT. Translated: CASSLSGGPDTQYF. Full variable domain (remainder filled in from reference TRBV11-2 and TRBJ2-3): EAGVAQSPRYKIIEKRQSVAFWCNPISGHATLYWYQQILGQGPKLLIQFQNNGVVDDSQLPKDRFSAERLKGVDSTLKIQPAKLEDSAVYLCASSLSGGPDTQYFGPGTRLTVL.

The rearrangement links TRBV28 to TRBJ1-4; TRBD1 is a possible D gene (5 bases). The CDR3 is 14 amino acids. The V end lost 6 bases, the J end lost 4 bases, and 12 bases lay between the germline ends. Germline V gene sequence: CDR1 MDHEN, CDR2 SYDVKM. This CDR3 reads CASSPGGNNEKLFF. The CDR3 DNA sequence: TGTGCCAGCAGCCCGGGGGGGAATAATGAAAAACTGTTTTTT.

This chain joins TRBV5-4 and TRBJ1-2; 7 nucleotides agree with TRBD1. The CDR3 covers 14 residues. V gave up 8 bases and J gave up 4 bases; unmatched junction bases: 11. Germline V CDR1 and CDR2: SGHNT, YYREEE (reference sequence). DNA of the CDR3: TGTGCCAGTTCCCGGGACAGCTTAAGCTATGGCTACACCTTC. Protein sequence: CASSRDSLSYGYTF.

J is TRBJ1-2 and V is TRBV10-3; 7 nucleotides align to TRBD1. The CDR3 sequence is 14 residues long. J gave up 3 bases and V 6 bases, and 7 bases lay outside the gene matches. The germline V gene encodes CDR1 ENHRY and CDR2 SYGVKD. CDR3 in DNA: TGTGCCATCAGCCCGACAGGGATCGACTATGGCTACACCTTC. It encodes CAISPTGIDYGYTF.

This chain joins TRBV7-9 and TRBJ1-2; 7 nucleotides agree with TRBD1. This CDR3 has 12 amino acids. Trimming removed 5 bases from V and 6 bases from J; junction bases left unmatched: 3. Looked up from germline, CDR1 is SEHNR and CDR2 is FQNEAQ (reference sequence). This CDR3 reads CASSRDRDGYTF. For the CDR3, the DNA is TGTGCCAGCAGCCGCGACAGGGATGGCTACACCTTC.

The rearrangement joins TRBV28 to TRBJ1-4; 10 bases are a match to TRBD1. In germline, CDR1 is MDHEN, CDR2 SYDVKM. V lost 8 bases, J lost 8 bases, and 11 bases stayed unmatched. This CDR3 is 15 amino acids long. CDR3 region: CASGPDRGRGEKLFF. DNA of the CDR3: TGTGCCAGCGGTCCCGACAGGGGGCGGGGGGAAAAACTGTTTTTT.

This chain uses TRBV5-1 with TRBJ1-4; 7 positions agree with TRBD1. The V gene end was trimmed by 4 bases and the J gene end by 7 bases; junction bases not matched to a gene: 10. Germline values: CDR1 SGHRS, CDR2 YFSETQ. CDR3 length: 15 amino acids. CDR3 nucleotide sequence: TGCGCCAGCAGCGGGCGACAGGGATCAAGTGAAAAACTGTTTTTT. It translates to CASSGRQGSSEKLFF.

This chain joins TRBV7-9 and TRBJ2-5; 9 bases align to TRBD1. This CDR3 has 16 amino acids. The trim removed 1 base at V and 4 bases at J, leaving 7 bases unmatched. Germline V gene lookup returns CDR1 SEHNR and CDR2 FQNEAQ (reference sequence). CDR3 protein: CASSLGDRVNGETQYF. The CDR3 DNA reads TGTGCCAGCAGCTTAGGGGACAGGGTGAATGGAGAGACCCAGTACTTC.

V is TRBV5-1 and J is TRBJ1-1, with D unclear. Between the trimmed V and J ends, which lost 0 bases and 2 bases, there was a span of 11 bases. The germline CDR1 and CDR2 sequences are SGHRS and YFSETQ. This CDR3 comprises 15 residues. This CDR3 is CASSLAPRSNTEAFF. The CDR3 nucleotides are TGCGCCAGCAGCTTGGCCCCGAGGTCAAACACTGAAGCTTTCTTT.

This chain joins TRBV6-1 and TRBJ2-1, with 10 bases that match TRBD2. Germline V gene sequence: CDR1 MNHNS, CDR2 SASEGT. Trimming at V came to 1 base and at J to 9 bases, leaving 9 bases not matched to a gene. This CDR3 has 16 residues. The CDR3 DNA reads TGTGCCAGCAGTGAAGTACTAGCGGGGAGTCAGGGTGAGCAGTTCTTC. Amino acid sequence: CASSEVLAGSQGEQFF.

This clone has only one observation. The J gene is TRBJ1-5, the V gene TRBV5-6; perhaps TRBD1 as D (5 bases). CDR3 size: 12 residues. V lost 3 bases, J lost 6 bases, and 7 bases lay in between. Germline V CDR1 and CDR2: SGHDT, YYEEEE. DNA for the CDR3: TGTGCCAGCAGCTACGGGGGTCAGCCCCAGCATTTT. Encoded protein: CASSYGGQPQHF.

On this clone itself: The same CDR3 arises from other DNA sequences in this sample as well. V gene TRBV28 combines with J gene TRBJ1-2; 9 bases match TRBD1. This CDR3 contains 12 residues. Germline values: CDR1 MDHEN, CDR2 SYDVKM. The V gene end was trimmed by 5 bases and the J gene end by 5 bases; junction bases not matched to a gene: 0. CDR3 sequence reads: CASSDRGYGYTF. As DNA, the CDR3 is TGTGCCAGCAGTGACAGGGGGTATGGCTACACCTTC.

The V call is TRBV30, the J call TRBJ2-7; 13 bases are a match to TRBD2. The V segment lost 8 bases and the J segment 4 bases; nucleotides outside the gene matches: 5. The CDR3 has 13 residues. CDR1 GTSNPN and CDR2 SVGIG come from the germline V gene (reference sequence). CDR3 sequence: CAGTSGETYEQYF. The CDR3 DNA is TGTGCCGGGACTAGCGGGGAGACATACGAGCAGTACTTC.

The V and J genes are TRBV5-1 and TRBJ2-7, with D possibly TRBD2 on 6 matching bases. The germline V gene encodes CDR1 SGHRS and CDR2 YFSETQ. The CDR3 sequence is 13 residues long. The V end lost 5 bases, the J end lost 6 bases, and 15 bases lay between the germline ends. The CDR3 is CASRTGTGLEQYF. The DNA of the CDR3 is TGCGCCAGCAGAACCGGGACGGGACTCGAGCAGTACTTC.

The V call is TRBV28, the J call TRBJ1-1; no definite D call. Per the germline V gene, CDR1 is MDHEN and CDR2 is SYDVKM. V was clipped by 2 bases and J by 1 base, with 8 bases between them. The CDR3 spans 14 residues. CDR3 loop: CASSLDPGNTEAFF. The CDR3 DNA reads TGTGCCAGCAGTTTAGACCCAGGGAACACTGAAGCTTTCTTT.

The CDR3 region is CASSISASRNNEQFF. CDR3 DNA: TGTGCCAGTAGTATTTCCGCTAGCAGAAACAATGAGCAGTTCTTC. The gene calls are TRBV19 and TRBJ2-1, with D possibly matching TRBD2 (5 bases). CDR3 length: 15 residues. The ends were cut back, 3 bases at V and 5 bases at J, with 14 bases in the middle. The germline V gene encodes CDR1 LNHDA and CDR2 SQIVND (reference sequence). The full variable domain, with the rest looked up from reference TRBV19 and TRBJ2-1, is DGGITQSPKYLFRKEGQNVTLSCEQNLNHDAMYWYRQDPGQGLRLIYYSQIVNDFQKGDIAEGYSVSREKKESFPLTVTSAQKNPTAFYLCASSISASRNNEQFFGPGTRLTVL.

The DNA for the CDR3 is TGTGCCAGCAGTCCCTTCACAGCAACTAATGAAAAACTGTTTTTT. As protein: CASSPFTATNEKLFF. The chain links TRBV27 to TRBJ1-4; D is unresolved. Deletions cut 5 bases from V and 0 bases from J, with 10 bases between. The length of the CDR3 is 15 residues. CDR1 and CDR2 (germline): MNHEY, SMNVEV (reference sequence).

The V gene is TRBV5-4, the J gene TRBJ2-7, with 9 bases fitting TRBD2. Germline lookup yields CDR1 SGHNT and CDR2 YYREEE (reference sequence). The CDR3 has 13 amino acids. V shed 5 bases and J 6 bases; nucleotides not matched to a gene: 6. The CDR3 is CASRLTSGGEQYF. The DNA of the CDR3 is TGTGCCAGCAGATTGACTAGCGGAGGCGAGCAGTACTTC.

This chain uses TRBV4-1 with TRBJ2-2; tentatively, D is TRBD2 (6 bases). V lost 5 bases and J lost 4, with 20 bases in between. CDR3 length: 17 residues. Germline V gene sequence: CDR1 MGHRA, CDR2 YSYEKL. This CDR3 is CASSSRSLLATTGELFF. In DNA, the CDR3 is TGCGCCAGCAGCTCCCGGTCCCTCCTAGCGACCACCGGGGAGCTGTTTTTT.

This chain joins TRBV7-6 and TRBJ2-2; a possible D gene is TRBD2 (5 bases). In germline, CDR1 is SGHVS, CDR2 FNYEAQ. The germline V and J ends were trimmed by 5 bases and 6 bases, with 10 bases remaining between them. The CDR3 is made up of 13 amino acids. In nucleotides, the CDR3 is TGTGCCAGCAGCCCTCGGGAATCCGGGGAGCTGTTTTTT. Residues: CASSPRESGELFF.

This sequence joins TRBV5-6 and TRBJ2-5, with 14 positions matching TRBD2. V lost 3 bases and J lost 4; bases outside the gene matches: 8. Germline CDR1 SGHDT, CDR2 YYEEEE. There are 17 residues in the CDR3. The CDR3 here is CASSYMGLAGDGETQYF. CDR3 sequence (DNA): TGTGCCAGCAGCTATATGGGACTAGCGGGGGACGGAGAGACCCAGTACTTC.